These T cell receptor beta chains were read from a single sample in a study of blood T cell repertoires in COVID-19. The repertoire was sequenced with immunoSEQ multiplex PCR; TCRdb's copy has only in-frame clones and lacks some. The sample holds fewer than 90,000 clones; about 91% are singletons and the top ten take 1.9%. The sequencing input was peripheral blood. These receptors all come from a woman of 80 years or more with active or convalescent COVID-19. CDR3s include the opening cysteine and the closing phenylalanine or tryptophan. A D gene is named only where the DNA matches it firmly. The size entry is marked missing in some rows and otherwise reads once, few, many or a size class.

>TRBJ2-2|17|TRBD1|-|TRBV11-2
TGTGCCAGCAGTCACAGGGGGCGCGTCGGGGGCACCGGGGAGCTGTTTTTT
CASSHRGRVGGTGELFF
>TRBJ2-7|12|-|-|TRBV2
TGTGCCAGCAGCAAACTCAGGGCCGGTTGGTACTTC
CASSKLRAGWYF
>TRBJ1-4|13|-|-|TRBV24-1
TGTGCCACCAGTGCCCCCGGGAGGGAAAAACTGTTTTTT
CATSAPGREKLFF
>TRBJ1-5|15|TRBD1|-|TRBV5-7
TGTGCCAGCAGCCTAGACAGGGATTGGAATCAGCCCCAGCATTTT
CASSLDRDWNQPQHF
>TRBJ2-7|14|-|-|TRBV9
TGTGCCAGCAGCGTAGGAGTCCTCTCCTACGAGCAGTACTTC
CASSVGVLSYEQYF
>TRBJ1-3|15|-|-|TRBV5-1
TGCGCCAGCAGCTTGACGGGACTCTCTGGAAACACCATATATTTT
CASSLTGLSGNTIYF
>TRBJ2-1|11|-|-|TRBV12-3/TRBV12-4
TGTGCCAGCGGCAGGGGTTATGATTGCTTCTTC
CASGRGYDCFF
>TRBJ2-3|16|-|-|TRBV5-5
TGTGCCAGCAGCTCCGGTCAGGGGGGAAGCACAGATACGCAGTATTTT
CASSSGQGGSTDTQYF
>TRBJ1-3|17|-|once|TRBV27
TGTGCCAGCAGTTTAGTGGGACACGACCGAAGACGAAACACCATATATTTT
CASSLVGHDRRRNTIYF
>TRBJ1-3|15|-|-|TRBV9
TGTGCCAGCAGCGTTGGCAGGCACTCTGGAAACACCATATATTTT
CASSVGRHSGNTIYF
>TRBJ1-1|14|-|-|TRBV7-2
TGTGCCAGCAGCTTAGGGGGAGGAGGAACTGAAGCTTTCTTT
CASSLGGGGTEAFF
>TRBJ1-5|14|-|once|TRBV12-5
TGTGCTAGTGGTTTGCAGGGTGGCAATCAGCCCCAGCATTTT
CASGLQGGNQPQHF
>TRBJ1-3|15|TRBD1|-|TRBV5-1
TGCGCCAGCAGCTTGTCAAGGGGGCAAGCAAACACCATATATTTT
CASSLSRGQANTIYF
>TRBJ1-3|16|-|-|TRBV4-2
TGTGCCAGCAGCCAAGATCCCGCGGGATCTGGAAACACCATATATTTT
CASSQDPAGSGNTIYF
>TRBJ1-5|17|TRBD1|-|TRBV7-9
TGTGCCAGCAGCTCGGACAGGGGGCCTCAGGGCAATCAGCCCCAGCATTTT
CASSSDRGPQGNQPQHF
>TRBJ2-7|16|-|-|TRBV2
TGTGCCAGCAGGGACCCACGAGCGGAGATGTCCTACGAGCAGTACTTC
CASRDPRAEMSYEQYF
>TRBJ1-2|12|-|-|TRBV7-2
TGTGCCAGCAGCTCAGGGATCTATGGCTACACCTTC
CASSSGIYGYTF
>TRBJ1-2|13|-|-|TRBV9
TGTGCCAGCAGCCCGGAGGCTAACTATGGCTACACCTTC
CASSPEANYGYTF
>TRBJ2-5|15|TRBD1|-|TRBV19
TGTGCCAGTAGTATAGGGCAGGGGGCAGGGGAGACCCAGTACTTC
CASSIGQGAGETQYF
>TRBJ2-7|12|-|-|TRBV20-1
TGCAGTGCTAGTTCGGGCTCCTACGAGCAGTACTTC
CSASSGSYEQYF
>TRBJ2-6|13|-|-|TRBV11-1
TGTGCCAGCAGCCCAGCTGGGGCCAACGTCCTGACTTTC
CASSPAGANVLTF
>TRBJ1-6|14|-|-|TRBV2
TGTGCCAAGGGGGGACTATCAGGCAATTCACCCCTCCACTTT
CAKGGLSGNSPLHF
>TRBJ1-6|12|-|-|TRBV5-1
TGCGCCAGCAGCTCAGCGAATTCACCCCTCCACTTT
CASSSANSPLHF
>TRBJ2-1|12|TRBD2|-|TRBV30
TGTGCCTGGGGCCCCGCGGGAGGTTTGCAGTTCTTC
CAWGPAGGLQFF
>TRBJ1-1|18|TRBD1|-|TRBV4-3
TGCGCCAGCAGTTTGAATCGGTTCCGGGACAGGGTAGCTACTGAAGCTTTCTTT
CASSLNRFRDRVATEAFF
>TRBJ2-2|17|TRBD2|-|TRBV27
TGTGCCAGCAGTTTCCGGGTACTAGCGGGAGGCTTCGGGGAGCTGTTTTTT
CASSFRVLAGGFGELFF
>TRBJ1-6|15|TRBD1|-|TRBV2
TGTGCCAGCAGGTCGACAGGGTCTTATAATTCACCCCTCCACTTT
CASRSTGSYNSPLHF
>TRBJ2-5|18|TRBD2|-|TRBV27
TGTGCCAGCAGTTCTTGGGGGAGGGACTATTTCGTTGTAGAGACCCAGTACTTC
CASSSWGRDYFVVETQYF
>TRBJ1-5|14|TRBD1|-|TRBV9
TGTGCCAGCAGCGTGACAGGGGAGGGTCAGCCCCAGCATTTT
CASSVTGEGQPQHF
>TRBJ2-7|11|-|-|TRBV20-1
TGCAGTGCGGGGCAGGCGGACGAGCAGTACTTC
CSAGQADEQYF
>TRBJ2-7|16|TRBD2|-|TRBV5-4
TGTGCCAGCAGCGATCCCGGACTAGCGGGAGTGGGCGAGCAGTACTTT
CASSDPGLAGVGEQYF
>TRBJ2-3|19|TRBD1|-|TRBV13
TGTGCCAGCAGCTTAGGCGGGCATCGCGGGACAGGGTACACAGATACGCAGTATTTT
CASSLGGHRGTGYTDTQYF
>TRBJ1-1|14|-|-|TRBV5-1
TGCGCCAGCAGCTTGGAGGGGCTGAACACTGAAGCTTTCTTT
CASSLEGLNTEAFF
>TRBJ2-2|12|-|-|TRBV12-3/TRBV12-4
TGTGCCAGCAGCCCTAGTCCCGGGGAGCTGTTTTTT
CASSPSPGELFF
>TRBJ2-5|19|TRBD2|-|TRBV4-3
TGCGCCAGCAGCCAAGGGGTCATGGGATGGCGGGAGCAGGAAGAGACCCAGTACTTC
CASSQGVMGWREQEETQYF
>TRBJ1-6|16|TRBD1|-|TRBV14
TGTGCCAGCAGCAAGCGGACAGGGGGCTATAATTCACCCCTCCACTTT
CASSKRTGGYNSPLHF
>TRBJ1-1|13|TRBD1|-|TRBV6-6
TGTGCCAGCAGCTCACAGGGGTCCACTGAAGCTTTCTTT
CASSSQGSTEAFF
>TRBJ1-4|13|-|-|TRBV21-1
TGTGCCAGCAGCGGAGGGGTAGGGGAAAAACTGTTTTTT
CASSGGVGEKLFF
>TRBJ2-1|14|-|-|TRBV7-8
TGTGCCAGCAGCTTAGTCGCAGTGAGCGATGAGCAGTTCTTC
CASSLVAVSDEQFF
>TRBJ2-7|15|TRBD1|few|TRBV27
TGTGCCAGCAGTTTACGGGACAGGGGGCAATACGAGCAGTACTTC
CASSLRDRGQYEQYF
>TRBJ2-1|13|-|-|TRBV7-2
TGTGCCAGCAGCTTAAGGCCTGCGGGGGAGCAGTTCTTC
CASSLRPAGEQFF
>TRBJ2-1|15|TRBD2|-|TRBV20-1
TGCAGTGCTAGTATAGCGGGGGTTTCCTACAATGAGCAGTTCTTC
CSASIAGVSYNEQFF
>TRBJ2-7|14|-|-|TRBV19
TGTGCCAGTAGTATAGATGTCAGGGCGGGGGAGCAGTACTTC
CASSIDVRAGEQYF
>TRBJ1-5|15|-|-|TRBV2
TGTGCCAGCAGTGGCACCGATGCGGAGGATCAGCCCCAGCATTTT
CASSGTDAEDQPQHF
>TRBJ2-1|15|TRBD2|-|TRBV2
TGTGCCAGCAGTAAGACTAGCGGGGGGGTGGAGGAGCAGTTCTTC
CASSKTSGGVEEQFF
>TRBJ2-7|14|TRBD1|once|TRBV5-6
TGTGCCAGCAGCCGCGGACAGGGAATCTACGAGCAGTACTTC
CASSRGQGIYEQYF
>TRBJ2-1|15|-|-|TRBV7-2
TGTGCCAGCAGAATCACTAGTACCTCCTACAATGAGCAGTTCTTC
CASRITSTSYNEQFF
>TRBJ2-7|14|TRBD1|-|TRBV2
TGTGCCAGCAGTGAATACCAGGGGGCGTACGAGCAGTACTTC
CASSEYQGAYEQYF
>TRBJ1-5|16|TRBD1|few|TRBV4-2
TGTGCCAGCAGCAAAATGGACAGGGACGGCAATCAGCCCCAGCATTTT
CASSKMDRDGNQPQHF
>TRBJ2-1|15|TRBD2|-|TRBV7-3
TGTGCCAGCAGCCCTGGGACTACTTTATACAATGAGCAGTTCTTC
CASSPGTTLYNEQFF
>TRBJ2-2|13|-|once|TRBV27
TGTGCCAGCAGCCTAGGAGGCCCCGGGGAGCTGTTTTTT
CASSLGGPGELFF
>TRBJ2-1|13|-|once|TRBV7-9
TGTGCCAGCAGCGCCGACATTTACAATGAGCAGTTCTTC
CASSADIYNEQFF
>TRBJ1-2|8|-|-|TRBV5-5
TGTGCCAGCAGCTTCGGCACCTTC
CASSFGTF
>TRBJ2-1|15|-|-|TRBV19
TGTGCCAGTAGTAGCACAGGGTATTCCTACAATGAGCAGTTCTTC
CASSSTGYSYNEQFF
>TRBJ1-2|13|TRBD1|once|TRBV11-2
TGTGCCAGCAGCTTGGGACAGGGCTATGGCTACACCTTC
CASSLGQGYGYTF
>TRBJ2-7|16|TRBD1|-|TRBV27
TGTGCCAGCAGCGTGTTGGTGGGACAGGCGACCTACGAGCAGTACTTC
CASSVLVGQATYEQYF
>TRBJ2-2|14|-|-|TRBV2
TGTGCCAGCAGTGGGACTCGGAACACCGGGGAGCTGTTTTTT
CASSGTRNTGELFF
>TRBJ1-1|12|TRBD1|-|TRBV5-1
TGCGCCAGCAGCTCGCAGGGGGGTGAAGCTTTCTTT
CASSSQGGEAFF
>TRBJ2-7|12|-|-|TRBV6-1
TGTGCCAGCAGTGGGAGCCTCTACGAGCAGTACTTC
CASSGSLYEQYF
>TRBJ1-2|13|-|-|TRBV7-6
TGTGCCGTAGGGAAAGGGGTTGACTATGGCTACACCTTC
CAVGKGVDYGYTF